Each of the 23 T cell receptor beta chains below was sequenced from the same sample in a study of blood T cell repertoires in COVID-19. The protocol was immunoSEQ multiplex PCR, while the TCRdb copy is restricted to in-frame clones and leaves out a portion. This table holds 120,000 or so clones, around 70% found once. The sample was peripheral blood. These receptors all stem from a man in his sixties with acute or convalescent COVID-19.

This clone was observed a handful of times. The genes are TRBV7-8 and TRBJ2-2; possibly TRBD2 for D (5 bases). V lost 1 base, J lost 1 base, and 19 bases lay in between. The CDR3 consists of 19 residues. Germline V gene data show CDR1 as SGHVS and CDR2 as FQNEAQ. CDR3 residues: CASSLGVPTTRGNTGELFF. CDR3 DNA: TGTGCCAGCAGCTTAGGGGTCCCCACGACCCGGGGGAACACCGGGGAGCTGTTTTTT. The complete variable domain, with remaining parts taken from reference TRBV7-8 and TRBJ2-2, reads GAGVSQSPRYKVAKRGQDVALRCDPISGHVSLFWYQQALGQGPEFLTYFQNEAQLDKSGLPSDRFFAERPEGSVSTLKIQRTQQEDSAVYLCASSLGVPTTRGNTGELFFGEGSRLTVL.

J is TRBJ1-5 and V is TRBV27; 7 nucleotides match TRBD1. CDR3 length equals 14 residues. CDR1 MNHEY and CDR2 SMNVEV come from the germline V gene (reference sequence). The ends lost 8 bases at V and 6 bases at J; junction bases unmatched: 10. CDR3 region: CASALTGVGQPQHF. In DNA form, the CDR3 reads TGTGCCAGCGCCCTAACAGGGGTAGGTCAGCCCCAGCATTTT.

V usage is TRBV24-1 and J usage is TRBJ1-1; D is unresolved. V lost 3 bases and J lost 8, with 6 bases in between. The CDR3 covers 11 residues. Germline CDR1 reads KGHDR; CDR2 reads SFDVKD. The CDR3 coding sequence is TGTGCCACCAGTGATAGGAGAGAAGCTTTCTTT. Translated, it gives CATSDRREAFF.

The rearrangement links TRBV6-5 to TRBJ2-1, with D perhaps matching TRBD1 (6 bases). Trimming took 2 bases from V and 9 from J, leaving 14 bases between them. Germline CDR1 and CDR2: MNHEY and SVGAGI. The CDR3 runs to 14 residues. For the CDR3, the DNA is TGTGCCAGCAGTTACCTATCAGGGGAAAGTGAGCAGTTCTTC. Protein product: CASSYLSGESEQFF.

This clone was seen a single time. The chain links TRBV19 to TRBJ2-3, with D perhaps TRBD2 (6 bases). The germline CDR1 and CDR2 sequences are LNHDA and SQIVND (reference sequence). Trimming removed 3 bases from V and 0 bases from J, with 10 bases in between. The CDR3 has 15 residues. The CDR3 DNA is TGTGCCAGTAGTATTTTTAGCGGTAGCACAGATACGCAGTATTTT. Protein product: CASSIFSGSTDTQYF. Supplemented by reference TRBV19 and TRBJ2-3, the full variable domain reads DGGITQSPKYLFRKEGQNVTLSCEQNLNHDAMYWYRQDPGQGLRLIYYSQIVNDFQKGDIAEGYSVSREKKESFPLTVTSAQKNPTAFYLCASSIFSGSTDTQYFGPGTRLTVL.

This clone occurred a few times. The chain carries TRBV28 and TRBJ1-4; 8 bases match TRBD1. The CDR3 totals 17 residues. V gave up 7 bases and J gave up 8 bases; unmatched junction bases: 18. Germline V gene data show CDR1 as MDHEN and CDR2 as SYDVKM. The chain's CDR3 is CASIPGQGRRRYEKLFF. CDR3 bases: TGTGCCAGCATCCCAGGACAGGGAAGGAGGAGATACGAAAAACTGTTTTTT.

The rearrangement joins TRBV2 to TRBJ1-2; 9 nucleotides match TRBD1. This CDR3 region has 14 residues. Germline V lookup: CDR1 SNHLY, CDR2 FYNNEI. Trimming removed 6 bases from V and 3 bases from J; junction bases left unmatched: 5. CDR3 sequence: CASRGQGIYYGYTF. DNA of the CDR3: TGTGCCAGCAGAGGACAGGGGATCTACTATGGCTACACCTTC.

This chain joins TRBV4-1 and TRBJ1-2, with D maybe TRBD1 (6 bases). The CDR3 loop spans 14 amino acids. CDR1 MGHRA and CDR2 YSYEKL come from the germline V gene. The V gene lost 5 bases and the J gene lost 8 bases, with 18 bases spanning the gap. CDR3 protein: CASSSLRGFGGYTF. CDR3 sequence (DNA): TGCGCCAGCAGCTCTCTCAGGGGCTTCGGGGGCTACACCTTC.

This chain uses TRBV12-5 with TRBJ2-5, with 10 bases aligning to TRBD2. The length of the CDR3 is 17 residues. V was clipped by 2 bases and J by 2 bases; unmatched bases: 8. Germline assignment: CDR1 LGHNT and CDR2 FRNRAP. The CDR3 is CASGLPLQRGGQETQYF. CDR3 nucleotides: TGTGCTAGTGGTTTGCCCCTCCAGCGGGGGGGACAAGAGACCCAGTACTTC.

The rearrangement uses TRBV6-6 and TRBJ2-5, with 10 bases that match TRBD2. This CDR3 has 16 residues. Germline V gene sequence: CDR1 MNHNY, CDR2 SVGAGI (reference sequence). Germline trimming cut 10 bases from V and 4 bases from J; bases unmatched to any gene: 15. CDR3 loop: CATALGSSGGGETQYF. The CDR3 nucleotides are TGTGCCACCGCGTTAGGTTCTAGCGGGGGCGGAGAGACCCAGTACTTC.

The V call is TRBV18, the J call TRBJ1-2; perhaps TRBD1 as D (6 bases). The germline V gene has CDR1 KGHSH and CDR2 LQKENI. The V end lost 5 bases, the J end lost 5 bases, and 12 bases lay between the germline ends. There are 13 residues in the CDR3. This CDR3 reads CASSTGSGYGYTF. CDR3 DNA sequence: TGTGCCAGCTCAACAGGGTCGGGGTATGGCTACACCTTC.

This chain links TRBV12-2 with TRBJ2-7; TRBD1, as called in the table, went unchecked against the DNA. TRBV12-2 is reported as a pseudogene. The CDR3 length is 18 residues. Here the CDR3 reads CASRSTGQGNLLFYEQYF. The CDR3 DNA sequence: TGTGCAAGTCGCTCAACGGGACAGGGAAATTTATTGTTCTACGAGCAGTACTTC.

This chain uses TRBV6-1 with TRBJ1-1; TRBD1 aligns across 7 bases. In germline, CDR1 is MNHNS, CDR2 SASEGT. The CDR3 sequence is 16 residues long. Trimming removed 3 bases from V and 4 bases from J; junction bases left unmatched: 11. Here the CDR3 DNA reads TGTGCCAGCAGTGATAAAAAAAGGGGGCCGGTCACTGAAGCTTTCTTT. Translation: CASSDKKRGPVTEAFF.

The chain employs TRBV5-4 and TRBJ2-1; maybe TRBD1 (7 bases). Trimming cost V 3 bases and J 7 bases, with 20 bases left between them. The CDR3 covers 16 residues. Germline CDR1 reads SGHNT; CDR2 reads YYREEE (reference sequence). As DNA, the CDR3 is TGTGCCAGCAGCTCTGGAGGGGCGACAGGGAAGAATGAGCAGTTCTTC. Its translation: CASSSGGATGKNEQFF.

This clone was recorded once. CDR3 sequence: CASSTTGTYGYTF. The CDR3 region has the DNA TGTGCCAGCAGCACGACAGGGACCTATGGCTACACCTTC. The rearrangement links TRBV5-6 to TRBJ1-2, with 7 positions matching TRBD1. Looked up from germline, CDR1 is SGHDT and CDR2 is YYEEEE. The J segment lost 4 bases and the V segment lost 4 bases, leaving 4 bases of the junction unmatched. The CDR3 extends over 13 amino acids. The complete variable domain, with remaining parts taken from reference TRBV5-6 and TRBJ1-2, reads DAGVTQSPTHLIKTRGQQVTLRCSPKSGHDTVSWYQQALGQGPQFIFQYYEEEERQRGNFPDRFSGHQFPNYSSELNVNALLLGDSALYLCASSTTGTYGYTFGSGTRLTVV.

The rearrangement joins TRBV28 to TRBJ2-5, with D possibly being TRBD1 (7 bases). This CDR3 contains 15 residues. V lost 5 bases, J lost 5 bases, and 18 bases lay in between. From germline, CDR1 is MDHEN and CDR2 SYDVKM. Here the CDR3 reads CASSPQGGAGETQYF. As DNA, the CDR3 is TGTGCCAGCAGTCCTCAGGGGGGTGCTGGGGAGACCCAGTACTTC. Full variable domain (outside the CDR3, taken from reference TRBV28 and TRBJ2-5): DVKVTQSSRYLVKRTGEKVFLECVQDMDHENMFWYRQDPGLGLRLIYFSYDVKMKEKGDIPEGYSVSREKKERFSLILESASTNQTSMYLCASSPQGGAGETQYFGPGTRLLVL.

The J gene is TRBJ2-5, the V gene TRBV7-9; possible D gene TRBD1, 5 bases. The CDR3 runs 16 residues. The V gene's germline CDR1 is SEHNR and CDR2 FQNEAQ (reference sequence). V lost 1 base to trimming and J lost 5 bases, with 17 bases between them. CDR3 bases: TGTGCCAGCAGCTTAGAAGGGCAGGGCGGCCCGGAGACCCAGTACTTC. The encoded protein is CASSLEGQGGPETQYF.

This chain uses TRBV5-1 with TRBJ2-3; 8 bases line up with TRBD2. The CDR3 contains 15 residues. After removal of 3 bases from V and 4 bases from J, the junction contained 7 bases not matched to a gene. Germline CDR1 and CDR2: SGHRS and YFSETQ. The CDR3 bases are TGCGCCAGCAGCTGGAGTTCGACTAGCGCAGATACGCAGTATTTT. Translated: CASSWSSTSADTQYF. The full variable domain, its missing parts supplied by reference TRBV5-1 and TRBJ2-3, is KAGVTQTPRYLIKTRGQQVTLSCSPISGHRSVSWYQQTPGQGLQFLFEYFSETQRNKGNFPGRFSGRQFSNSRSEMNVSTLELGDSALYLCASSWSSTSADTQYFGPGTRLTVL.

V is TRBV20-1 and J is TRBJ1-4; D gene ambiguous. Trimming removed 3 bases at V and 6 bases at J, with 14 bases between. Germline CDR1 reads DFQATT; CDR2 reads SNEGSKA (reference sequence). This CDR3 has 14 residues. The CDR3 region has the DNA TGCAGTGCTAGTAAGGCAGCGAGCTATGAAAAACTGTTTTTT. Translated, it gives CSASKAASYEKLFF.

The rearrangement joins TRBV6-4 to TRBJ1-2; TRBD1 aligns across 9 bases. The germline CDR1 and CDR2 sequences are MRHNA and SNTAGT. J gave up 7 bases and V 11 bases, and 5 bases lay outside the gene matches. There are 11 residues in the CDR3. CDR3: CAGTGWGGYTF. DNA for the CDR3: TGTGCCGGGACAGGGTGGGGTGGCTACACCTTC.

The chain combines TRBV27 with TRBJ2-7, with D perhaps TRBD1 (5 bases). Germline V gives CDR1 MNHEY, CDR2 SMNVEV (reference sequence). With 0 bases removed from V and 3 bases from J, the gap between germline ends came to 15 bases. CDR3 length: 16 residues. This chain's CDR3 is CASSLSPRSGLYEQYF. The CDR3 coding sequence is TGTGCCAGCAGTTTATCGCCCAGGTCAGGGCTCTACGAGCAGTACTTC.

The chain employs TRBV30 and TRBJ2-2; D gene unclear. Germline V gives CDR1 GTSNPN, CDR2 SVGIG (reference sequence). The CDR3 is made up of 13 amino acids. Trimming left V 1 base short and J 6 bases short, with 9 bases between. CDR3 region: CAWSEQTSGELFF. CDR3 bases: TGTGCCTGGAGTGAACAGACCTCCGGGGAGCTGTTTTTT.

This chain joins TRBV2 and TRBJ2-3; 11 bases fit TRBD1. The CDR3 is made up of 15 amino acids. Looked up from germline, CDR1 is SNHLY and CDR2 is FYNNEI. J lost 2 bases, V lost 9 bases, and 7 bases had no gene match. The CDR3 here is CASADRGLNTDTQYF. The DNA for the CDR3 is TGTGCCAGTGCGGACAGGGGGCTTAACACAGATACGCAGTATTTT. Together with reference TRBV2 and TRBJ2-3, the CDR3 gives the full variable domain: EPEVTQTPSHQVTQMGQEVILRCVPISNHLYFYWYRQILGQKVEFLVSFYNNEISEKSEIFDDQFSVERPDGSNFTLKIRSTKLEDSAMYFCASADRGLNTDTQYFGPGTRLTVL.